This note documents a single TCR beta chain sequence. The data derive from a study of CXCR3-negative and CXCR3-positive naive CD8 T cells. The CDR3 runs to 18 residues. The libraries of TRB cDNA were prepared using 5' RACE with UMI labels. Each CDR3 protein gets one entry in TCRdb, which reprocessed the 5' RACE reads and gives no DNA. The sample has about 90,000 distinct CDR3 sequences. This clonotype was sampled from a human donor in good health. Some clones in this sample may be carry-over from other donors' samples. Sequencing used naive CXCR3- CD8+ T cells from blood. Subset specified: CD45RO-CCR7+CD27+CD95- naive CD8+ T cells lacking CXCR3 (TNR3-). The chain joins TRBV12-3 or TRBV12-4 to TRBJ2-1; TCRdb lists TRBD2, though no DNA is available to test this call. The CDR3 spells CASSLNPGTSAFTNEQFF.